This TCR beta chain is from a study of siplizumab effects on memory and regulatory T cells. Assay: immunoSEQ multiplex PCR; the TCRdb copy retains only in-frame clones and omits some. The table includes tens of thousands of clones, more than 85% detected once. Remarks on this clone: Its antigen is unidentified. Within the sample, other DNA sequences also encode this same CDR3.

This CDR3 contains 17 residues. Germline loops: CDR1 MGHRA, CDR2 YSYEKL. The ends were cut back, 0 bases at V and 0 bases at J, with 14 bases in the middle. General study results and limits: The authors did not confirm suppressive function in proliferating Tregs from siplizumab cultures.

This TCR came from a human donor in good health. Material for sequencing was naive CD8+ T cells sorted from blood. The chain joins TRBV4-1 to TRBJ1-1; D gene unclear. The CDR3 sequence: CASSQETGLVMNTEAFF. CDR3 bases: TGCGCCAGCAGCCAAGAAACCGGGCTGGTCATGAACACTGAAGCTTTCTTT.